Shown below are 22 T cell receptor beta chains from a single sample sequenced in a study of T cells after yellow fever vaccination. One entry per CDR3 protein, called by TCRdb with MiXCR from the 5' RACE reads. The table shows fewer than 450,000 distinct CDR3 sequences, with roughly 11% occurring only once. Here the sequenced sample was PBMCs, taken on the day of the first yellow fever vaccination. The source of these receptors is a young man who received the YFV17D yellow fever vaccine.

The J gene is TRBJ1-1, the V gene TRBV20-1; 8 nucleotides agree with TRBD1. In germline, CDR1 is DFQATT, CDR2 SNEGSKA (reference sequence). The CDR3 totals 14 residues. V lost 1 base, J lost 6 bases, and 7 bases stayed unmatched. DNA of the CDR3: TGCAGTGCTAGAGCTTGGGACAGGATAGCTGAAGCTTTCTTT. It codes for CSARAWDRIAEAFF.

This clonotype has a count of ten or more. The chain recombines TRBV29-1 with TRBJ1-1; a possible D gene is TRBD1 (6 bases). The CDR3 is made up of 14 amino acids. Germline CDR1 reads SQVTM; CDR2 reads ANQGSEA. Deletions cut 5 bases from V and 0 bases from J, with 13 bases between. CDR3 residues: CSVIRGGVNTEAFF. Written as DNA, the CDR3 is TGCAGCGTTATCAGGGGCGGGGTGAACACTGAAGCTTTCTTT.

This clonotype has more than one count but fewer than ten. The gene calls are TRBV5-1 and TRBJ2-7; a weak D match, TRBD1 (6 bases). CDR3 length: 14 amino acids. In germline, CDR1 is SGHRS, CDR2 YFSETQ. V lost 4 bases and J lost 5, with 16 bases in between. The CDR3 loop reads CASSRDPGENEQYF. The CDR3 nucleotides are TGCGCCAGCAGCCGGGATCCAGGGGAAAACGAGCAGTACTTC.

This clonotype was seen more than once but under ten times. This rearrangement joins TRBV4-2 to TRBJ1-5, with a tentative D call TRBD1 (5 bases). The CDR3 has 17 amino acids. The germline V gene encodes CDR1 LGHNA and CDR2 YNFKEQ. Trimming cost V 2 bases and J 1 base, with 15 bases left between them. The CDR3 DNA is TGTGCCAGCAGCCAACCGGGACGGTGGACGAGCAATCAGCCCCAGCATTTT. As protein: CASSQPGRWTSNQPQHF.

This clonotype was recorded many times. V gene TRBV20-1 combines with J gene TRBJ1-2; D may be TRBD1 (6 bases). Germline assignment: CDR1 DFQATT and CDR2 SNEGSKA (reference sequence). This CDR3 comprises 14 residues. Trimming left V 6 bases short and J 2 bases short, with 16 bases between. The CDR3 protein is CSAREGGRNYGYTF. The CDR3 DNA sequence: TGCAGTGCCCGGGAGGGGGGTCGAAACTATGGCTACACCTTC.

The table lists this clonotype with a few counts. The chain recombines TRBV12-3 or TRBV12-4 with TRBJ2-1, with D unclear. CDR3 size: 15 residues. Trimming removed 3 bases from V and 0 bases from J, with 9 bases in between. CDR3 residues: CASSFQWSSYNEQFF. The CDR3 nucleotides are TGTGCCAGCAGTTTTCAGTGGAGCTCCTACAATGAGCAGTTCTTC.

The chain combines TRBV4-2 with TRBJ2-3, with a possible D match to TRBD1 (6 bases). Germline values: CDR1 LGHNA, CDR2 YNFKEQ. V gave up 0 bases and J gave up 2 bases, with 18 bases separating them. The CDR3 is 18 amino acids. The CDR3 sequence: CASSQEGMGAINTDTQYF. CDR3 DNA: TGTGCCAGCAGCCAAGAGGGTATGGGGGCCATAAACACAGATACGCAGTATTTT.

The rearrangement links TRBV5-1 to TRBJ1-1, with D unclear. Trimming removed 0 bases from V and 2 bases from J, with 8 bases in between. The CDR3 runs to 14 residues. Germline V lookup: CDR1 SGHRS, CDR2 YFSETQ. In DNA, the CDR3 is TGCGCCAGCAGCTTGGACGGATACAACACTGAAGCTTTCTTT. Its translation is CASSLDGYNTEAFF.

This clonotype was detected many times. This rearrangement joins TRBV4-1 to TRBJ2-1; D is uncertain. Looked up from germline, CDR1 is MGHRA and CDR2 is YSYEKL. The CDR3 covers 15 residues. Trimming removed 0 bases from V and 3 bases from J, with 9 bases in between. Here the CDR3 reads CASSQDASVYNEQFF. In nucleotides, the CDR3 is TGCGCCAGCAGCCAAGATGCCAGCGTCTACAATGAGCAGTTCTTC.

The chain carries TRBV5-1 and TRBJ1-1, with a weak D call TRBD1 (5 bases). Trimming shortened V by 5 bases and J by 8 bases, and 16 bases separated the two germline ends. Germline assignment: CDR1 SGHRS and CDR2 YFSETQ. The CDR3 loop spans 13 amino acids. In DNA form, the CDR3 reads TGCGCCAGCAGTTTCAGGGTTGGCCCCGAAGCTTTCTTT. This translates into CASSFRVGPEAFF.

This clonotype has just a few counts. The chain carries TRBV6-2 or TRBV6-3 and TRBJ2-3, with 10 bases fitting TRBD2. CDR1 is MNHEY, CDR2 SVGEGT, per germline. The CDR3 runs to 17 residues. V shed 2 bases, J shed 5 bases, and the junction held 10 bases outside the gene matches. The CDR3 region has the DNA TGTGCCAGCAGTTACGGGATAAGCGGGGGGGATCGAGATACGCAGTATTTT. Translated: CASSYGISGGDRDTQYF.

V and J are TRBV18 and TRBJ2-6; D unresolved. This CDR3 has 16 amino acids. With 7 bases removed from V and 0 bases from J, the gap between germline ends came to 13 bases. Germline lookup yields CDR1 KGHSH and CDR2 LQKENI. The DNA of the CDR3 is TGTGCCAGCTTTTCTCCGCCCGGCTCTGGGGCCAACGTCCTGACTTTC. Its protein is CASFSPPGSGANVLTF. Full variable domain (missing parts from reference TRBV18 and TRBJ2-6): NAGVMQNPRHLVRRRGQEARLRCSPMKGHSHVYWYRQLPEEGLKFMVYLQKENIIDESGMPKERFSAEFPKEGPSILRIQQVVRGDSAAYFCASFSPPGSGANVLTFGAGSRLTVL.

The V gene is TRBV12-3 or TRBV12-4, the J gene TRBJ2-7; 11 bases fit TRBD1. The CDR3 runs to 15 residues. V trimming: 6 bases; J trimming: 5 bases; junction bases outside the gene matches: 9. For the CDR3, the DNA is TGTGCCAGCAGAGACCGGACAGGGGGCTTCAACGAGCAGTACTTC. Residues: CASRDRTGGFNEQYF.

In nucleotides, the CDR3 is TGTGCCAGCAGTTGGGCGGGGGGGGAGTACAATGAGCAGTTCTTC. Translation: CASSWAGGEYNEQFF. This chain connects TRBV28 to TRBJ2-1, with 9 positions matching TRBD2. Trimming at V came to 4 bases and at J to 4 bases, leaving 5 bases not matched to a gene. CDR3 length: 15 amino acids. Germline V lookup: CDR1 MDHEN, CDR2 SYDVKM.

This clonotype was counted only a few times. The chain carries TRBV6-1 and TRBJ2-7; the match to TRBD2 covers 12 bases. Germline V gene lookup returns CDR1 MNHNS and CDR2 SASEGT. With V trimmed by 4 bases and J by 5 bases, 9 bases remained unmatched. The CDR3 runs 16 residues. CDR3: CASSVLTSGGLHEQYF. The CDR3 bases are TGTGCCAGCAGTGTCCTTACTAGCGGGGGGCTCCACGAGCAGTACTTC.

This clonotype was seen a handful of times. The chain employs TRBV10-3 and TRBJ2-3; TRBD2 matches at 9 bases. Germline V gene lookup returns CDR1 ENHRY and CDR2 SYGVKD. This CDR3 comprises 18 residues. Germline trimming cut 5 bases from V and 6 bases from J; bases unmatched to any gene: 18. CDR3 region: CAISLLNGGTSSSDTQYF. The CDR3 region has the DNA TGTGCCATCAGTCTCCTAAATGGGGGGACTAGCAGTTCTGATACGCAGTATTTT.

This clonotype has more than one count but fewer than ten. CDR3 protein: CAGDQAKNIQYF. The DNA for the CDR3 is TGCGCCGGGGACCAAGCCAAAAACATTCAGTACTTC. J is TRBJ2-4 and V is TRBV23-1; D is perhaps TRBD1 or TRBD2 (5 bases each). TRBV23-1 is given ORF status, its function remaining uncertain. The CDR3 covers 12 residues. V was shortened by 11 bases and J by 0 bases, with 8 bases between the two germline ends.

This chain uses TRBV5-6 with TRBJ1-1; no clear D gene. The CDR3 length is 16 residues. V lost 7 bases, J lost 0 bases, and 19 bases lay in between. Looked up from germline, CDR1 is SGHDT and CDR2 is YYEEEE. The CDR3 loop is CASGPGLLLMNTEAFF. As DNA, the CDR3 is TGTGCCAGCGGCCCCGGACTCCTCTTAATGAACACTGAAGCTTTCTTT.

This clonotype occurred a few times. The rearrangement joins TRBV4-2 to TRBJ2-7; D ambiguous. V lost 1 base to trimming and J lost 2 bases, with 12 bases between them. CDR3 size: 15 residues. Germline V gene sequence: CDR1 LGHNA, CDR2 YNFKEQ. CDR3 amino acids: CASSQVVSSTYEQYF. CDR3 nucleotides: TGTGCCAGCAGCCAAGTGGTTTCTAGTACCTACGAGCAGTACTTC.

This clonotype appeared a few times. For the CDR3, the DNA is TGTGCCAGCAGCGTAGGTAGGGGACAGTCCCTCTCTGGAAACACCATATATTTT. Amino acids: CASSVGRGQSLSGNTIYF. The chain has TRBV9 and TRBJ1-3; the match to TRBD1 covers 7 bases. Germline CDR1 reads SGDLS; CDR2 reads YYNGEE. J gave up 0 bases and V 0 bases, and 9 bases lay outside the gene matches. The CDR3 length is 18 residues.

The CDR3: CASSLFPGKRGYTF. In DNA, the CDR3 is TGTGCCAGCAGCTTATTCCCCGGCAAACGCGGCTACACCTTC. This rearrangement joins TRBV7-8 to TRBJ1-2; D not resolved. The germline V gene has CDR1 SGHVS and CDR2 FQNEAQ. Trimming took 2 bases from V and 8 from J, leaving 15 bases between them. This CDR3 has 14 residues.

This clonotype was counted between two and nine times. The chain has TRBV20-1 and TRBJ1-1; D perhaps matches TRBD1 (5 bases). The CDR3 loop spans 16 amino acids. Trimming stripped 0 bases from V and 0 bases from J, with 14 bases between. Germline CDR1 reads DFQATT; CDR2 reads SNEGSKA (reference sequence). In DNA form, the CDR3 reads TGCAGTGCTAGAGATTGGGGACGGACGATGAACACTGAAGCTTTCTTT. It specifies CSARDWGRTMNTEAFF.